This TCR beta chain was captured in a study of monozygotic twins with inflammatory bowel disease. Study-wide findings and caveats: Individual T cell subtypes were not distinguishable. Those with IBD had lower TCRbeta diversity (inverse Simpson) than their healthy co-twins did.

The CDR3 extends over 13 amino acids. Germline V CDR1 and CDR2: LGHNA, YSLEER. Of note for this clonotype: Its target is unknown.

Researchers generated cDNA in eight separate reactions per sample. Template-switch reactions added UMIs with a 6-nucleotide sample barcode. Each CDR3 protein gets one entry in TCRdb, which reprocessed the 5' RACE reads and gives no DNA. This sample's table has approximately 200,000 distinct CDR3 sequences. The genes are TRBV4-3 and TRBJ1-1. Sequencing was performed on blood. This TCR derives from a human donor with ulcerative colitis or Crohn's disease, or a healthy co-twin of an affected twin (not recorded which). CDR3 residues: CASSLARGTEAFF.